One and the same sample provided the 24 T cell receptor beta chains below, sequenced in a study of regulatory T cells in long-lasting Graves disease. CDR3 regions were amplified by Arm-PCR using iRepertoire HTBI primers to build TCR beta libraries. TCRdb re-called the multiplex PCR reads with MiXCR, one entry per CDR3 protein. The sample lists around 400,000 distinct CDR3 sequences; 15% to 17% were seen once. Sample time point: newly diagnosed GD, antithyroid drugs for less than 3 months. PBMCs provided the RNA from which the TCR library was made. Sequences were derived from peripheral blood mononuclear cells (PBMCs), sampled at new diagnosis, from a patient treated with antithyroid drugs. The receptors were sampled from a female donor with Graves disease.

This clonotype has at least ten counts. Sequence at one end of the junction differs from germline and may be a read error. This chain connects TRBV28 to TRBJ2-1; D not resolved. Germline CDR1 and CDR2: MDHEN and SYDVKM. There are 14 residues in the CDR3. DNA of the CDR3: TGTGCCAGCAGTTTCGGCGGAGTCGGCAATGAGCGGTTCTTC. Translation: CASSFGGVGNERFF.

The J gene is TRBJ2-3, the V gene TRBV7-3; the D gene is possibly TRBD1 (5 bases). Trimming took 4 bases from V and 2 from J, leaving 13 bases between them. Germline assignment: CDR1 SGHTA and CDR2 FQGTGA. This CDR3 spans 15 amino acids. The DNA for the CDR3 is TGTGCCAGCAGCTCCCGAGGACAAGTCACAGATACGCAGTATTTT. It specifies CASSSRGQVTDTQYF.

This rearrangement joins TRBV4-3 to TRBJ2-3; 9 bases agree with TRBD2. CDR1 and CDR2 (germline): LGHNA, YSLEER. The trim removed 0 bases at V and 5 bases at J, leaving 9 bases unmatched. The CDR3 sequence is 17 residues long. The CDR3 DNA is TGCGCCAGCAGCCAAGAGACAGGGTTAGCGGGAGAAGATACGCAGTATTTT. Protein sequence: CASSQETGLAGEDTQYF.

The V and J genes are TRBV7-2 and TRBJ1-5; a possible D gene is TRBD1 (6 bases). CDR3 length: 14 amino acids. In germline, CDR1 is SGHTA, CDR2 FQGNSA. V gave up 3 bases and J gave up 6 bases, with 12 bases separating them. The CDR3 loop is CASSFRGWGQPQHF. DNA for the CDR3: TGTGCCAGCAGCTTCAGGGGATGGGGTCAGCCCCAGCATTTT.

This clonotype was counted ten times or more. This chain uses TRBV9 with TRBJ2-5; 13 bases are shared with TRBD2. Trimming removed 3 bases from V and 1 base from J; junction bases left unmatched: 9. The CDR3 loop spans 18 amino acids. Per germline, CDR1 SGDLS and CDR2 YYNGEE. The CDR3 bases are TGTGCCAGCAGCGATCCACTAGCGGGGGGGAATCTCCAAGAGACCCAGTACTTC. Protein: CASSDPLAGGNLQETQYF.

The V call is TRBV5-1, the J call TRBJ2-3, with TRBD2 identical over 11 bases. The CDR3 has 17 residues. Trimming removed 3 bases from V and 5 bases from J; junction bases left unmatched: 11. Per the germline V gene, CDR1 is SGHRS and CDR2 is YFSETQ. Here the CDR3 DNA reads TGCGCCAGCAGCTCCACTATGACTAGCGGGATAGGAGATACGCAGTATTTT. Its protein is CASSSTMTSGIGDTQYF.

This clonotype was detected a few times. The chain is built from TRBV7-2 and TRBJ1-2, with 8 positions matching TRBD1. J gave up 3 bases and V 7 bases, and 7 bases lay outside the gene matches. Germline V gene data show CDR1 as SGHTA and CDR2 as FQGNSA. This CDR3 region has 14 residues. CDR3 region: CASTSGTGHYGYTF. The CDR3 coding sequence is TGTGCCAGCACCTCGGGGACAGGACACTATGGCTACACCTTC. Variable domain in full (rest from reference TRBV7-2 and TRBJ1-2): GAGVSQSPSNKVTEKGKDVELRCDPISGHTALYWYRQSLGQGLEFLIYFQGNSAPDKSGLPSDRFSAERTGGSVSTLTIQRTQQEDSAVYLCASTSGTGHYGYTFGSGTRLTVV.

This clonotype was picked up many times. The chain's CDR3 is CSARGGPNNEQFF. The CDR3 bases are TGCAGTGCTAGAGGGGGACCCAACAATGAGCAGTTCTTC. This rearrangement joins TRBV20-1 to TRBJ2-1; D assignment may be TRBD1 or TRBD2 (5 bases each). The CDR3 consists of 13 residues. Trimming took off 1 base at V and 5 bases at J, with 9 bases between the two ends. Germline V gene sequence: CDR1 DFQATT, CDR2 SNEGSKA (reference sequence).

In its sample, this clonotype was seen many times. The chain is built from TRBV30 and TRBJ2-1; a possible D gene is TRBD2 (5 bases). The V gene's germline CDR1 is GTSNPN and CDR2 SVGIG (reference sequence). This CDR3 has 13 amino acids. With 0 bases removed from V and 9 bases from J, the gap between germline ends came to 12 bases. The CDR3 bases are TGTGCCTGGAGTGTCAACATGGGGAGTGAGCAGTTCTTC. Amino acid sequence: CAWSVNMGSEQFF.

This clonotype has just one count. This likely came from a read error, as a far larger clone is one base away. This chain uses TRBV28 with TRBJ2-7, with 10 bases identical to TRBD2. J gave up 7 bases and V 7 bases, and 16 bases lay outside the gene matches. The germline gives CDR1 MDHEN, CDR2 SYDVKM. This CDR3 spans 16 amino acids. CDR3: CASTRRIAGGRGEQYF. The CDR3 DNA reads TGTGCCAGCACCCGACGAATAGCGGGAGGTCGTGGTGAGCAGTACTTC.

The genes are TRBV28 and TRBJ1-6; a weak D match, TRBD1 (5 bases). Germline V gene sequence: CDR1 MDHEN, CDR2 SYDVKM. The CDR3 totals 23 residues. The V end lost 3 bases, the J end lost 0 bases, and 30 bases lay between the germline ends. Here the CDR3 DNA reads TGTGCCAGCAGTTTTCAGCATCCCTTTGGGCAGGGACCCTCGAGCTCCTATAATTCACCCCTCCACTTT. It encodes CASSFQHPFGQGPSSSYNSPLHF.

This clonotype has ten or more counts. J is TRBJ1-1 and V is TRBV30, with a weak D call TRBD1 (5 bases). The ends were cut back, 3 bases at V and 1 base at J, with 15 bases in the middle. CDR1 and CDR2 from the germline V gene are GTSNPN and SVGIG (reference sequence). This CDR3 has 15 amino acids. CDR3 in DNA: TGTGCCTGGAGCGGTCCCCCTACAGGGAACACTGAAGCTTTCTTT. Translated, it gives CAWSGPPTGNTEAFF.

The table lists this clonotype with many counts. CDR3: CASKVREGVTYEQYF. The CDR3 region has the DNA TGCGCCAGCAAGGTGCGGGAGGGCGTAACCTACGAGCAGTACTTC. The chain is built from TRBV5-1 and TRBJ2-7; TRBD2 aligns across 9 bases. With 6 bases clipped from V and 2 bases from J, the junction kept 9 bases outside the gene matches. Germline loops: CDR1 SGHRS, CDR2 YFSETQ. This CDR3 is 15 amino acids long. The full variable domain, with the rest looked up from reference TRBV5-1 and TRBJ2-7, is KAGVTQTPRYLIKTRGQQVTLSCSPISGHRSVSWYQQTPGQGLQFLFEYFSETQRNKGNFPGRFSGRQFSNSRSEMNVSTLELGDSALYLCASKVREGVTYEQYFGPGTRLTVT.

In DNA, the CDR3 is TGTGCCAGCATCGGAAGGGGGAGTGCCACTGAAGCTTTCTTT. Its protein is CASIGRGSATEAFF. V is TRBV12-3 or TRBV12-4 and J is TRBJ1-1; TRBD1 might be the D (6 bases). V was trimmed by 7 bases and J by 4 bases, leaving 16 bases between them. The CDR3 sequence is 14 residues long.

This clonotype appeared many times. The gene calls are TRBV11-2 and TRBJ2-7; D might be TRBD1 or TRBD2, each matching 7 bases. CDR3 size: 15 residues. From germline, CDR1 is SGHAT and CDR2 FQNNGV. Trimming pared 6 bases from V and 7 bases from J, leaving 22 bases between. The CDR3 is CASSSQGGLSQEQYF. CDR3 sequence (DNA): TGTGCCAGCAGTTCTCAGGGGGGGCTCTCCCAAGAGCAGTACTTC.

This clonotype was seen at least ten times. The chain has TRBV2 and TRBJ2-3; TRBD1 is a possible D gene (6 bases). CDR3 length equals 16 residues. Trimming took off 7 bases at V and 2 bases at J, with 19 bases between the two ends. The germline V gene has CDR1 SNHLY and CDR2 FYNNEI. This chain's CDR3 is CASTFRGGASTDTQYF. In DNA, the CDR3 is TGTGCCAGCACCTTTAGAGGGGGTGCTTCCACAGATACGCAGTATTTT.

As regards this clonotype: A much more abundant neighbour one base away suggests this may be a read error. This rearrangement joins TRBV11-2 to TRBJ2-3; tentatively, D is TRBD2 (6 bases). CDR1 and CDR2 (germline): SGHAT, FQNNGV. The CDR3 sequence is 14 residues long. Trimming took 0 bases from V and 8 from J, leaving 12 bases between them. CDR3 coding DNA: TGTGCCAGCAGCTTAGATACTAGCTGTTTTACGCAGTATTTT. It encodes CASSLDTSCFTQYF.

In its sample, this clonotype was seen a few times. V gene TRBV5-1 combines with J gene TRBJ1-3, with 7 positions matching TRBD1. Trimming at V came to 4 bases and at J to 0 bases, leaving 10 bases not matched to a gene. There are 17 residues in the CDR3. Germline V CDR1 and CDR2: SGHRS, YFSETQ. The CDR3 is CASSLNAWDSSGNTIYF. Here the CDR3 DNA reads TGCGCCAGCAGCCTGAACGCCTGGGACAGCTCTGGAAACACCATATATTTT.

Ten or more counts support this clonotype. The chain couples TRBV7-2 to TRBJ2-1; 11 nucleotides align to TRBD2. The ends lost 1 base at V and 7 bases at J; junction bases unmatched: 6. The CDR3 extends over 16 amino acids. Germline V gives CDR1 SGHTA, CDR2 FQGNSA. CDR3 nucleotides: TGTGCCAGCAGCTTAGGTGTACTAGCGGGAGTAAATGAGCAGTTCTTC. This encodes CASSLGVLAGVNEQFF.

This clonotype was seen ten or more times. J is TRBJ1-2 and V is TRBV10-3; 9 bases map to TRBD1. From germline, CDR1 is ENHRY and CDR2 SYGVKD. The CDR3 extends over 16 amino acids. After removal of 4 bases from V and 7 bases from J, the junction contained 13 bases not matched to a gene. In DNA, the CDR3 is TGTGCCATCAGTGGCCAAACAGGGGGCACGGCGCGTGGCTACACCTTC. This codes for CAISGQTGGTARGYTF.

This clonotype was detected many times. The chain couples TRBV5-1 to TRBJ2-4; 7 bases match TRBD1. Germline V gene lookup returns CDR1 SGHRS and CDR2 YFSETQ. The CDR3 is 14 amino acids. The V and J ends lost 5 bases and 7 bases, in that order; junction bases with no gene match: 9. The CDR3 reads CASSPGTEGNIQYF. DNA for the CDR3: TGCGCCAGCAGTCCCGGGACAGAGGGGAACATTCAGTACTTC.

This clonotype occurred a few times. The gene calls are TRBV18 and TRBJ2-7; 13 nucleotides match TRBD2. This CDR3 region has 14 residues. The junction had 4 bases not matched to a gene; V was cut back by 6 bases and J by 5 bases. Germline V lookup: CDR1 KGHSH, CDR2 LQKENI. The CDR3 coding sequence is TGTGCCAGCTCCCGGACTAGCGGGAGAAACGAGCAGTACTTC. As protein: CASSRTSGRNEQYF.

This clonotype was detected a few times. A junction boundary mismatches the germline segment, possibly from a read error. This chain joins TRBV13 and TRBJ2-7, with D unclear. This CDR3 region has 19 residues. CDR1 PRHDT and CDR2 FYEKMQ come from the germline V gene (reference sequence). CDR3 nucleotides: TGCGCCAGCAGCTTAGTCGGACCACTAAAACTCTCTAGCTCCTACGAGCAGTACTTC. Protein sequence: CASSLVGPLKLSSSYEQYF.

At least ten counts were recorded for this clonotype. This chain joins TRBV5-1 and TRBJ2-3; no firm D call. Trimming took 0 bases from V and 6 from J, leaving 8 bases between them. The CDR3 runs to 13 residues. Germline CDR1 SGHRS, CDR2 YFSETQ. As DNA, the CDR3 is TGCGCCAGCAGCTTGGCCTCCGGGGATACGCAGTATTTT. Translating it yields CASSLASGDTQYF.